The 19 T cell receptor beta chains below all came from one sample that was sequenced in a study of long-term antiretroviral therapy in people with HIV. Running of the v3.0 immunoSEQ assay took place at survey level. Libraries were prepared by immunoSEQ multiplex PCR; TCRdb keeps only in-frame clonotypes and omits some of them. The table records 30,000 to 40,000 clones, 85% of them present only once. The material sequenced was unsorted PBMCs, taken about 3.4 years after starting antiretroviral therapy. These receptors all come from a man younger than 35 with HIV.

The genes are TRBV9 and TRBJ2-1; D may be TRBD1 (6 bases). The CDR3 loop spans 14 amino acids. Germline CDR1 is SGDLS and CDR2 is YYNGEE. Trimming removed 2 bases from V and 6 bases from J, with 12 bases in between. CDR3 amino acids: CASSVNRVSNEQFF. CDR3 bases: TGTGCCAGCAGCGTCAACAGGGTGTCCAATGAGCAGTTCTTC.

The chain uses TRBV10-3 and TRBJ1-2; TRBD1 aligns across 11 bases. The CDR3 length is 14 residues. V shed 6 bases, J shed 5 bases, and the junction held 5 bases outside the gene matches. Germline values: CDR1 ENHRY, CDR2 SYGVKD. CDR3 loop: CAIRGQGGKYGYTF. Here the CDR3 DNA reads TGTGCCATCAGGGGACAGGGGGGAAAATATGGCTACACCTTC.

This clone was seen a few times. The chain employs TRBV5-1 and TRBJ2-7; D possibly corresponds to TRBD2 (5 bases). The V gene lost 4 bases and the J gene lost 2 bases, with 10 bases spanning the gap. In germline, CDR1 is SGHRS, CDR2 YFSETQ. The CDR3 spans 13 residues. Written as DNA, the CDR3 is TGCGCCAGCAGCCAGGAGGCTCCCTACGAGCAGTACTTC. The encoded protein is CASSQEAPYEQYF.

This chain joins TRBV21-1 and TRBJ1-2; TRBD1, the D gene given by the table, was not confirmed from the DNA. TRBV21-1 is a known pseudogene. CDR3 length equals 14 residues. The CDR3, as DNA: TGTGCCAGCAGCGAAGGGGGCTCCTACTATGGCTACACCTTC. Translation: CASSEGGSYYGYTF.

Here the CDR3 DNA reads TGTGCCAGCAGCCCATATTTAGGGGTGGACGAGCAGTACTTC. It encodes CASSPYLGVDEQYF. This chain links TRBV7-2 with TRBJ2-7; D might be TRBD1 (5 bases). This CDR3 is 14 amino acids long. Germline assignment: CDR1 SGHTA and CDR2 FQGNSA. Trimming shortened V by 5 bases and J by 5 bases, and 16 bases separated the two germline ends.

The J gene is TRBJ1-1, the V gene TRBV19; D is unresolved. The CDR3 covers 13 residues. V lost 1 base and J 4 bases, leaving 7 bases between the germline ends. Germline assignment: CDR1 LNHDA and CDR2 SQIVND (reference sequence). The CDR3 coding sequence is TGTGCCAGTAGTATAGGAGTAGGCACTGAAGCTTTCTTT. This codes for CASSIGVGTEAFF.

V usage is TRBV2 and J usage is TRBJ2-1; 7 nucleotides match TRBD2. Unmatched junction bases numbered 10, after V lost 9 bases and J lost 8 bases. The CDR3 length is 13 residues. Per germline, CDR1 SNHLY and CDR2 FYNNEI. In DNA form, the CDR3 reads TGTGCCAGTAGAAGGACTAGTGCCGATGAGCAGTTCTTC. It is translated as CASRRTSADEQFF.

The V gene is TRBV6-5, the J gene TRBJ2-1; 8 bases agree with TRBD2. Losses at the gene ends were 5 bases for V and 2 bases for J; bases not matched to a gene: 2. Germline lookup yields CDR1 MNHEY and CDR2 SVGAGI. The CDR3 has 14 amino acids. The CDR3 protein is CASSSGSAYNEQFF. For the CDR3, the DNA is TGTGCCAGCAGTAGCGGGAGCGCCTACAATGAGCAGTTCTTC.

The chain uses TRBV4-1 and TRBJ2-4; TRBD2 might be the D (7 bases). Germline CDR1 reads MGHRA; CDR2 reads YSYEKL. This CDR3 spans 15 amino acids. Trimming removed 1 base at V and 5 bases at J, with 12 bases between. As DNA, the CDR3 is TGCGCCAGCAGCCAAGCCTGGGGGGGGCAAAACATTCAGTACTTC. Protein sequence: CASSQAWGGQNIQYF.

The chain employs TRBV7-6 and TRBJ1-4; 12 positions agree with TRBD1. V was clipped by 4 bases and J by 10 bases; unmatched bases: 4. In germline, CDR1 is SGHVS, CDR2 FNYEAQ. The CDR3 runs to 14 residues. As DNA, the CDR3 is TGTGCCAGCAGCTCCGGGACAGGGGGCGGAAAACTGTTTTTT. The encoded protein is CASSSGTGGGKLFF.

This clone appeared once. The chain employs TRBV7-9 and TRBJ1-1; D ambiguous. The germline CDR1 and CDR2 sequences are SEHNR and FQNEAQ (reference sequence). The V and J ends lost 0 bases and 2 bases respectively, with 7 bases between them. CDR3 length: 14 residues. The CDR3 DNA sequence: TGTGCCAGCAGCTTAGCGTTAGGCAACACTGAAGCTTTCTTT. This encodes CASSLALGNTEAFF.

The gene calls are TRBV11-3 and TRBJ1-1, with D maybe TRBD1 (5 bases). The CDR3 is 16 residues long. Trimming took off 1 base at V and 5 bases at J, with 17 bases between the two ends. CDR1 and CDR2 (germline): SGHNT, YENEEA. CDR3 in amino acids: CASSLGRDGRGTEAFF. In DNA form, the CDR3 reads TGTGCCAGCAGCTTAGGGCGGGACGGAAGGGGTACTGAAGCTTTCTTT.

This chain connects TRBV6-1 to TRBJ2-7; no firm D call. The CDR3 has 14 amino acids. With 1 base removed from V and 5 bases from J, the gap between germline ends came to 12 bases. Germline V gives CDR1 MNHNS, CDR2 SASEGT. The CDR3 DNA reads as TGTGCCAGCAGTGAAGTTTCTGAGGTGAACGAGCAGTACTTC. Amino acid sequence: CASSEVSEVNEQYF.

The chain recombines TRBV6-1 with TRBJ1-5; 7 bases are shared with TRBD1. This CDR3 contains 14 residues. V lost 4 bases, J lost 2 bases, and 2 bases stayed unmatched. Germline V gene lookup returns CDR1 MNHNS and CDR2 SASEGT. CDR3 nucleotide sequence: TGTGCCAGCAGTGGACAGGGCGGCAATCAGCCCCAGCATTTT. Amino acid sequence: CASSGQGGNQPQHF.

The rearrangement links TRBV27 to TRBJ2-1; unclear D gene. Germline loops: CDR1 MNHEY, CDR2 SMNVEV (reference sequence). The V and J ends lost 0 bases and 7 bases respectively, with 7 bases between them. The CDR3 has 13 amino acids. CDR3: CASSLSSRNEQFF. In DNA, the CDR3 is TGTGCCAGCAGTTTATCCTCCAGGAATGAGCAGTTCTTC.

The V call is TRBV11-2, the J call TRBJ1-1; 9 bases align to TRBD1. Germline V gene sequence: CDR1 SGHAT, CDR2 FQNNGV. Trimming at V came to 5 bases and at J to 6 bases, leaving 7 bases not matched to a gene. This CDR3 contains 14 residues. The CDR3 region has the DNA TGTGCCAGCAGCGCGTGGACAGGGGTCCCTGAAGCTTTCTTT. Its protein product is CASSAWTGVPEAFF.

The rearrangement uses TRBV7-9 and TRBJ2-1; 8 bases agree with TRBD2. The germline V gene has CDR1 SEHNR and CDR2 FQNEAQ (reference sequence). The CDR3 totals 15 residues. J gave up 2 bases and V 4 bases, and 4 bases lay outside the gene matches. CDR3 nucleotide sequence: TGTGCCAGCAGCTCATTAGCGGGGACCTACAATGAGCAGTTCTTC. It encodes CASSSLAGTYNEQFF.

CDR3 sequence (DNA): TGTGCCAGCAGCTTTAGCGGGAGCGAGACACGTGAGACCCAGTACTTC. This codes for CASSFSGSETRETQYF. The chain has TRBV7-9 and TRBJ2-5, with 9 nucleotides matching TRBD2. This CDR3 has 16 residues. Losses at the gene ends were 3 bases for V and 5 bases for J; bases not matched to a gene: 10. Germline V gene sequence: CDR1 SEHNR, CDR2 FQNEAQ (reference sequence).

In its sample, this clone ranks as medium-sized. The chain carries TRBV6-6 and TRBJ2-7; D uncertain. This CDR3 region has 15 residues. The germline V and J ends were trimmed by 0 bases and 4 bases, with 13 bases remaining between them. The germline V gene has CDR1 MNHNY and CDR2 SVGAGI (reference sequence). The CDR3 loop is CASSYSTDLGYEQYF. In nucleotides, the CDR3 is TGTGCCAGCAGTTACTCAACAGATCTGGGATACGAGCAGTACTTC.